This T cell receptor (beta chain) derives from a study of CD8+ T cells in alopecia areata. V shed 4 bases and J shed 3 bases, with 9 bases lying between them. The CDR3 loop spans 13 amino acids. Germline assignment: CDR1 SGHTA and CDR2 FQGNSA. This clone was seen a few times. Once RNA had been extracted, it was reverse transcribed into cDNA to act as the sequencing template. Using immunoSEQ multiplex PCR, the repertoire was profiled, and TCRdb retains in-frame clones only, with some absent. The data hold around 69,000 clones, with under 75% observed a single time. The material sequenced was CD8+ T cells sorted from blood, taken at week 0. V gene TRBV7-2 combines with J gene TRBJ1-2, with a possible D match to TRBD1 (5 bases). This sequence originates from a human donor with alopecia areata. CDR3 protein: CASSWGEYYGYTF. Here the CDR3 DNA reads TGTGCCAGCAGCTGGGGGGAATACTATGGCTACACCTTC.